This T cell receptor (beta chain) was identified in a study of beta chain features in type 1 diabetes. Study results and caveats: VDJ junctions in type 1 diabetes patients carried more deletions and fewer insertions.

The study reverse transcribed the entire isolated RNA, so it sequenced expressed TCRB transcripts. Repertoires were generated with immunoSEQ multiplex PCR, while TCRdb's copy carries only in-frame clones and drops some. The sample carries 200,000 to 250,000 clones, approximately 11% recorded once. In this sample, this clone turned up a few times. Its antigen is unidentified. Germline assignment: CDR1 SGHRS and CDR2 YFSETQ. J lost 4 bases, V lost 6 bases, and 10 bases had no gene match. The CDR3 contains 15 residues. Each of the CD4+ naive, central memory, regulatory and stem cell-like memory populations was sorted via CD45RO/CCR7/CD25/CD127/CD95/CD27.

The receptor comes from a man between 18 and 35 years old in good health. Sequenced: central memory CD4+ T cells from blood. The chain links TRBV5-1 to TRBJ1-1, with 9 bases lining up with TRBD1. Here the CDR3 DNA reads TGCGCCAGCACCCTAACAGGGGGCGCGGGCACTGAAGCTTTCTTT. The encoded protein is CASTLTGGAGTEAFF.